These 9 T cell receptor beta chains were all obtained from the same sample, sequenced in a study of CD8 T cells in ankylosing spondylitis. Each CDR3 protein gets one entry after TCRdb re-called the 5' RACE reads with MiXCR. Among under 200,000 distinct CDR3 sequences listed, 9.8% were seen once. The sequenced material came from blood, either unsorted or a sorted T cell fraction (not recorded which). Receptors originate from a female donor with ankylosing spondylitis or in good health (not recorded which).

This clonotype was picked up a small number of times. Here the CDR3 reads CASSPSLGSDTQYF. Here the CDR3 DNA reads TGCGCCAGCAGCCCCTCGCTGGGGTCAGATACGCAGTATTTT. The chain employs TRBV4-1 and TRBJ2-3; D unclear. Looked up from germline, CDR1 is MGHRA and CDR2 is YSYEKL. This CDR3 is built from 14 residues. V was trimmed by 4 bases and J by 4 bases, leaving 12 bases between them.

This clonotype was picked up a small number of times. The chain joins TRBV19 to TRBJ2-1; D not resolved. The CDR3 runs to 12 residues. V was shortened by 4 bases and J by 7 bases, with 8 bases between the two germline ends. In germline, CDR1 is LNHDA, CDR2 SQIVND (reference sequence). CDR3 bases: TGTGCCAGTAGTACCCAAGCGAATGAGCAGTTCTTC. Residues: CASSTQANEQFF.

This chain connects TRBV19 to TRBJ2-1; 15 bases are shared with TRBD2. With 5 bases clipped from V and 6 bases from J, the junction kept 11 bases outside the gene matches. The CDR3 runs 18 residues. CDR1 and CDR2 from the germline V gene are LNHDA and SQIVND (reference sequence). The chain's CDR3 is CASSPTGLAGGPGNEQFF. CDR3 nucleotide sequence: TGTGCCAGTAGTCCGACCGGACTAGCGGGAGGGCCAGGCAATGAGCAGTTCTTC.

This clonotype occurred many times. The rearrangement uses TRBV12-3 or TRBV12-4 and TRBJ2-1; D unresolved. V dropped 3 bases and J dropped 7 bases, with 13 bases sitting between them. The CDR3 runs 14 residues. The chain's CDR3 is CASSLVAKWNEQFF. CDR3 bases: TGTGCCAGCAGTTTGGTGGCCAAGTGGAATGAGCAGTTCTTC.

This clonotype turned up a few times. The chain has TRBV4-1 and TRBJ1-1; 8 bases fit TRBD1. The J segment lost 6 bases and the V segment lost 3 bases, leaving 9 bases of the junction unmatched. Germline CDR1 is MGHRA and CDR2 is YSYEKL. The CDR3 covers 15 residues. The CDR3 DNA reads TGCGCCAGCAGCCATATGACAGGGGTGGAACCTGAAGCTTTCTTT. Its protein is CASSHMTGVEPEAFF.

The chain combines TRBV6-1 with TRBJ1-4; D may be TRBD1 (5 bases). V was pared by 2 bases and J by 10 bases, with 14 bases between. The CDR3 has 14 residues. CDR1 and CDR2 (germline): MNHNS, SASEGT. In nucleotides, the CDR3 is TGTGCCAGCAGTGAATGGCAGGGAGGGAGAAAACTGTTTTTT. Its protein product is CASSEWQGGRKLFF.

The chain carries TRBV27 and TRBJ2-3, with 12 positions matching TRBD2. The CDR3 is made up of 19 amino acids. The ends lost 0 bases at V and 2 bases at J; junction bases unmatched: 9. CDR1 and CDR2 (germline): MNHEY, SMNVEV (reference sequence). CDR3 coding DNA: TGTGCCAGCAGTTTATCCCGACTAGCGGGAGCCCCCTCCACAGATACGCAGTATTTT. This gives the protein CASSLSRLAGAPSTDTQYF.

The rearrangement joins TRBV9 to TRBJ2-2, with D unclear. V was pared by 3 bases and J by 7 bases, with 4 bases between. CDR1 is SGDLS, CDR2 YYNGEE, per germline. The CDR3 spans 11 residues. CDR3 sequence (DNA): TGTGCCAGCAGCGACCTCGGGGAGCTGTTTTTT. Translating gives CASSDLGELFF.

V is TRBV10-3 and J is TRBJ2-7; D perhaps matches TRBD2 (6 bases). The germline gives CDR1 ENHRY, CDR2 SYGVKD. The CDR3 sequence is 13 residues long. The V end lost 0 bases, the J end lost 6 bases, and 9 bases lay between the germline ends. The CDR3 DNA reads as TGTGCCATCAGTGAGTCACTAGCAGGCGAGCAGTACTTC. Protein sequence: CAISESLAGEQYF.